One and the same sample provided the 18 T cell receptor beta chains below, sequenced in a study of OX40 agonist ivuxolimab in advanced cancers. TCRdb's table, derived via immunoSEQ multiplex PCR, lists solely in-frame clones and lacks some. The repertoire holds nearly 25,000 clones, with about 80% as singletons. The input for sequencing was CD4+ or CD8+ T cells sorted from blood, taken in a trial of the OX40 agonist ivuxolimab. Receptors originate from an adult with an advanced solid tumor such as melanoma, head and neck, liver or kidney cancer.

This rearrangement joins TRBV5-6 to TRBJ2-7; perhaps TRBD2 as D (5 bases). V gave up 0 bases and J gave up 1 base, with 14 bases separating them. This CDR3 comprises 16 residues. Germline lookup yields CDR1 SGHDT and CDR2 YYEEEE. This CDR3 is CASSLVPGSNSYEQYF. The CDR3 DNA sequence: TGTGCCAGCAGCTTGGTTCCGGGGTCTAATTCCTACGAGCAGTACTTC.

CDR3 bases: TGTGCCAGCAGCAAAACCGGGACAGGGATTTTCGTGTACGAGCAGTACTTC. This gives the protein CASSKTGTGIFVYEQYF. The rearrangement joins TRBV21-1 to TRBJ2-5; the table calls TRBD1, which could not be checked here. The J call may be mistaken, given a closer DNA end match to TRBJ2-7. TRBV21-1 is noted as a pseudogene. CDR3 length equals 17 residues.

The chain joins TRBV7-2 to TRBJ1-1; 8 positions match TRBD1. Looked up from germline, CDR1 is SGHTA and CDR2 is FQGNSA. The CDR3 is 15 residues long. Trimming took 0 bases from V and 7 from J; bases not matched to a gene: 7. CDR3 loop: CASSLAPGTGYEAFF. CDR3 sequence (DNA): TGTGCCAGCAGCTTAGCGCCCGGGACAGGATATGAAGCTTTCTTT.

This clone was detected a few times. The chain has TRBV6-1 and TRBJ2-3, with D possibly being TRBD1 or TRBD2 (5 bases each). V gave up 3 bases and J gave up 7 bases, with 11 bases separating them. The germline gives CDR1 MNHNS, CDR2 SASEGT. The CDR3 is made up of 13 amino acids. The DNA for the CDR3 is TGTGCCAGCAGTGAGAATGGGGGAAATACGCAGTATTTT. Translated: CASSENGGNTQYF.

CDR3 in DNA: TGTGCCAGCAGGGGAGGAGGACAGGGGGCGCAGAAAGCTTTCTTT. Its translation is CASRGGGQGAQKAFF. The gene calls are TRBV5-4 and TRBJ1-1; 11 positions agree with TRBD1. Looked up from germline, CDR1 is SGHNT and CDR2 is YYREEE (reference sequence). The CDR3 runs to 15 residues. With V trimmed by 5 bases and J by 9 bases, 12 bases remained unmatched.

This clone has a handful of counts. The CDR3 here is CATSGGGLRTDTQYF. In DNA form, the CDR3 reads TGTGCCACCAGCGGGGGGGGACTTCGCACAGATACGCAGTATTTT. The gene calls are TRBV15 and TRBJ2-3; TRBD2 aligns across 7 bases. V trimming: 5 bases; J trimming: 1 base; junction bases outside the gene matches: 6. Germline V gene lookup returns CDR1 LNHNV and CDR2 YYDKDF (reference sequence). The CDR3 is 15 amino acids. Drawing the rest from reference TRBV15 and TRBJ2-3, the complete variable domain is DAMVIQNPRYQVTQFGKPVTLSCSQTLNHNVMYWYQQKSSQAPKLLFHYYDKDFNNEADTPDNFQSRRPNTSFCFLDIRSPGLGDTAMYLCATSGGGLRTDTQYFGPGTRLTVL.

The CDR3 reads CASSYRATDTQYF. The CDR3 region has the DNA TGTGCCAGCAGCTACAGGGCCACAGATACGCAGTATTTT. The rearrangement uses TRBV11-2 and TRBJ2-3; D might be TRBD1 (6 bases). The CDR3 sequence is 13 residues long. V was pared by 4 bases and J by 2 bases, with 7 bases between. Germline-derived CDR1 and CDR2 are SGHAT and FQNNGV.

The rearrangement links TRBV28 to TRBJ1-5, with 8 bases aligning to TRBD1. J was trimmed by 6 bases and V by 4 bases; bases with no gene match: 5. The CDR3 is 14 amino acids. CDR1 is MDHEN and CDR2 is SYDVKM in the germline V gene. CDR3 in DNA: TGTGCCAGCAGTTCGGACAGGGCGGGTCAGCCCCAGCATTTT. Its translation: CASSSDRAGQPQHF.

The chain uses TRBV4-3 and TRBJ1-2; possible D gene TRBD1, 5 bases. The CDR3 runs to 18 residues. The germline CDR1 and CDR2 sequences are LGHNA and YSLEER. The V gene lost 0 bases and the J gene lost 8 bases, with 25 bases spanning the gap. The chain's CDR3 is CASSQEYIGTVNPGGYTF. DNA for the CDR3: TGCGCCAGCAGCCAAGAATACATAGGGACGGTTAACCCGGGGGGCTACACCTTC.

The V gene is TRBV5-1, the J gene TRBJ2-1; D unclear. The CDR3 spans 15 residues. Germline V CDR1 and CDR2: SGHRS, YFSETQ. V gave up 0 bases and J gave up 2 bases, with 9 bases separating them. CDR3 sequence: CASSLDGGTYNEQFF. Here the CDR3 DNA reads TGCGCCAGCAGCTTGGATGGCGGAACCTACAATGAGCAGTTCTTC.

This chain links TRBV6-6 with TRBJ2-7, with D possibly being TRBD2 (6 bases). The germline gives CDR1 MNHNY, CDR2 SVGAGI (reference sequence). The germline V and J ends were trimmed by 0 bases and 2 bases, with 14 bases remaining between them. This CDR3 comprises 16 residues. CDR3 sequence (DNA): TGTGCCAGCAGTTACTCTCGGGACTGGCGTACCTACGAGCAGTACTTC. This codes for CASSYSRDWRTYEQYF.

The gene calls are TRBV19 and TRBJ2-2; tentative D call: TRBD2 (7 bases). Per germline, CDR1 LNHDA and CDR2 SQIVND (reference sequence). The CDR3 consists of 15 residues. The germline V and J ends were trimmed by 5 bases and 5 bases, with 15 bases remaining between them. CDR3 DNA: TGTGCCAGTAGTTTGGGCGGGGGCAGGACCGGGGAGCTGTTTTTT. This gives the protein CASSLGGGRTGELFF.

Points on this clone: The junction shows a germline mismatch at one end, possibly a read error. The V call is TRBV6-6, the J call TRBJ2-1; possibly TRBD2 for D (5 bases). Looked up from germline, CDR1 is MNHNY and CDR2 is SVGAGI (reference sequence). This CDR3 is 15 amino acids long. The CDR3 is CVSRNGVTASSEQFF. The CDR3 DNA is TGTGTCAGCAGAAACGGGGTAACAGCTTCTAGTGAGCAGTTCTTC.

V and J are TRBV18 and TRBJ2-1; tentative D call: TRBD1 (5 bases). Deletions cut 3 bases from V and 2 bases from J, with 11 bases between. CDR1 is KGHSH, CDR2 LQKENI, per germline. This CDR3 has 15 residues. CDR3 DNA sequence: TGTGCCAGCTCACCGGGTGGGGCAGCCTACAATGAGCAGTTCTTC. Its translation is CASSPGGAAYNEQFF.

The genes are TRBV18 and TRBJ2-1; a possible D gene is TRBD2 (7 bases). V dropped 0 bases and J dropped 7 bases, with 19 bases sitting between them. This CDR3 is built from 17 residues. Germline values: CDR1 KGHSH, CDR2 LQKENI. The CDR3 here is CASSPPLGGGPQNEQFF. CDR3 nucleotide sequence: TGTGCCAGCTCACCACCTCTGGGCGGGGGCCCCCAAAATGAGCAGTTCTTC.

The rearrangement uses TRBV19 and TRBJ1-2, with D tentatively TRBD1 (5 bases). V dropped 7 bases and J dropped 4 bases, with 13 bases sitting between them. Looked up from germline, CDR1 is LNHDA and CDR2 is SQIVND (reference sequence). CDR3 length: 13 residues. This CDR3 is CASKIGEGYGYTF. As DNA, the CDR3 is TGTGCCAGTAAAATAGGGGAAGGCTATGGCTACACCTTC.

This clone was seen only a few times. The chain's CDR3 is CASSLSDGSYGYTF. As DNA, the CDR3 is TGTGCCAGCAGTTTATCGGACGGGAGCTATGGCTACACCTTC. This sequence joins TRBV28 and TRBJ1-2; D not certain. CDR1 is MDHEN, CDR2 SYDVKM, per germline. V was trimmed by 1 base and J by 4 bases, leaving 10 bases between them. The CDR3 is made up of 14 amino acids.

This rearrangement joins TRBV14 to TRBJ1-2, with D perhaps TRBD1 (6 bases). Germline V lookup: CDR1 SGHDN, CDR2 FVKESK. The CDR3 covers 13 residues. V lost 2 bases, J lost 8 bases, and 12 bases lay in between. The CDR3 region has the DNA TGTGCCAGCAGCCAACAGGGGTCCAAAGGCTACACCTTC. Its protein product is CASSQQGSKGYTF.